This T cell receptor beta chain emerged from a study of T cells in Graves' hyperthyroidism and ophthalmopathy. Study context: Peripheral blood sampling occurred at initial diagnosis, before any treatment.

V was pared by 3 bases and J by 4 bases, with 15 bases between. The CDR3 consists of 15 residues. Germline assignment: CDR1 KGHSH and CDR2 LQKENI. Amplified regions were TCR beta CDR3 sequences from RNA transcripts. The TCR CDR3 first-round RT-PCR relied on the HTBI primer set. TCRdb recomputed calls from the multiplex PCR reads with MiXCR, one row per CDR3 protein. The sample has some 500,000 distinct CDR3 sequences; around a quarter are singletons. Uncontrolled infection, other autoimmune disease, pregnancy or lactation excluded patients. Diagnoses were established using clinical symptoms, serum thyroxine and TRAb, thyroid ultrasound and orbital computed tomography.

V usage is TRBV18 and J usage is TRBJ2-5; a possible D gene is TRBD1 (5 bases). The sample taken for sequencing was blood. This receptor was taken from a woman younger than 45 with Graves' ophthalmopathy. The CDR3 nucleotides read TGTGCCAGCTCACCCGCGACAGTCAATTTAGAGACCCAGTACTTC. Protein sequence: CASSPATVNLETQYF.